This passage covers 10 T cell receptor beta chains from one sample sequenced in a study of blood T cell repertoires in COVID-19. Generated by immunoSEQ multiplex PCR, the TCRdb table keeps only in-frame clones and is missing some. The profile covers about 220,000 clones, with 82% appearing a single time and about 5.6% taken by the ten largest. Material: peripheral blood. All receptors derive from a woman aged 65 to 85 with COVID-19, enrolled during active disease.

This clone has at least ten counts. The gene calls are TRBV6-5 and TRBJ2-7; tentative D call: TRBD2 (5 bases). The CDR3 is 15 amino acids. Per germline, CDR1 MNHEY and CDR2 SVGAGI. The V end lost 2 bases, the J end lost 6 bases, and 17 bases lay between the germline ends. The CDR3 sequence is CASSYMFGLEGEQYF. DNA for the CDR3: TGTGCCAGCAGTTACATGTTTGGCCTCGAGGGCGAGCAGTACTTC.

This clone was detected only a few times. V and J are TRBV12-2 and TRBJ2-7; the D segment call TRBD1 is taken from the table without a DNA check. TRBV12-2 is a pseudogene segment. CDR3 length: 16 residues. The CDR3 is CASRVAGQGLSYEQYF. CDR3 nucleotide sequence: TGTGCAAGTCGCGTCGCCGGACAGGGGCTGTCCTACGAGCAGTACTTC.

The genes are TRBV2 and TRBJ2-3, with 7 nucleotides matching TRBD2. Trimming at V came to 5 bases and at J to 4 bases, leaving 12 bases not matched to a gene. The CDR3 runs to 16 residues. Germline V CDR1 and CDR2: SNHLY, FYNNEI. The CDR3 protein is CASSPGAAGEADTQYF. The DNA of the CDR3 is TGTGCCAGCAGTCCCGGAGCGGCGGGAGAGGCAGATACGCAGTATTTT. The variable domain in full, completed from reference TRBV2 and TRBJ2-3, reads EPEVTQTPSHQVTQMGQEVILRCVPISNHLYFYWYRQILGQKVEFLVSFYNNEISEKSEIFDDQFSVERPDGSNFTLKIRSTKLEDSAMYFCASSPGAAGEADTQYFGPGTRLTVL.

The rearrangement joins TRBV30 to TRBJ2-5; weak D call: TRBD2 (5 bases). Between the trimmed V and J ends, which lost 7 bases and 1 base, there was a span of 16 bases. The CDR3 extends over 14 amino acids. Germline V gene data show CDR1 as GTSNPN and CDR2 as SVGIG (reference sequence). The CDR3 here is CASRTGSGQETQYF. CDR3 DNA: TGTGCCTCCAGGACGGGATCGGGCCAAGAGACCCAGTACTTC.

The chain joins TRBV7-2 to TRBJ1-2, with D possibly being TRBD1 (5 bases). Germline V gene data show CDR1 as SGHTA and CDR2 as FQGNSA. Trimming stripped 1 base from V and 7 bases from J, with 16 bases between. The CDR3 runs to 15 residues. The CDR3 DNA is TGTGCCAGCAGCTTAGGAGAAGGGACTTCCTTTGGCTACACCTTC. Its protein product is CASSLGEGTSFGYTF.

The CDR3 is CASSYPGTDTQYF. The CDR3 coding sequence is TGTGCCAGCAGTTACCCAGGGACAGATACGCAGTATTTT. V usage is TRBV6-6 and J usage is TRBJ2-3, with a weak D call TRBD1 (5 bases). With 2 bases removed from V and 3 bases from J, the gap between germline ends came to 6 bases. This CDR3 region has 13 residues. Germline V lookup: CDR1 MNHNY, CDR2 SVGAGI (reference sequence).

The rearrangement joins TRBV19 to TRBJ1-3; 7 nucleotides match TRBD1. Germline values: CDR1 LNHDA, CDR2 SQIVND (reference sequence). V lost 7 bases, J lost 7 bases, and 16 bases stayed unmatched. The CDR3 is 16 amino acids. The CDR3 loop is CASTSVGTELRNTIYF. CDR3 sequence (DNA): TGTGCCAGTACTTCAGTGGGGACAGAACTTCGGAACACCATATATTTT.

The chain links TRBV19 to TRBJ1-5; D is unresolved. Germline V gives CDR1 LNHDA, CDR2 SQIVND (reference sequence). The length of the CDR3 is 14 residues. V was pared by 4 bases and J by 1 base, with 8 bases between. CDR3 loop: CASSTGGSNQPQHF. The CDR3 coding sequence is TGTGCCAGTAGTACCGGAGGAAGCAATCAGCCCCAGCATTTT.

CDR3 sequence reads: CASSYWQVSNQPQHF. The DNA for the CDR3 is TGTGCCAGCAGTTACTGGCAGGTGAGCAATCAGCCCCAGCATTTT. This chain connects TRBV6-2 or TRBV6-3 to TRBJ1-5; D gene ambiguous. The CDR3 is 15 amino acids. V was shortened by 1 base and J by 1 base, with 8 bases between the two germline ends. Germline CDR1 MNHEY, CDR2 SVGEGT.

The chain recombines TRBV7-2 with TRBJ1-2; the D gene is possibly TRBD1 (6 bases). CDR3 size: 17 residues. Germline V gene sequence: CDR1 SGHTA, CDR2 FQGNSA. V dropped 4 bases and J dropped 1 base, with 19 bases sitting between them. As DNA, the CDR3 is TGTGCCAGCAGCTCCTGGGGGGGCCTCTCTCGTAACTATGGCTACACCTTC. This sequence encodes CASSSWGGLSRNYGYTF.